These T cell receptor beta chains were read from a single sample in a study of a mutant IDH1 vaccine in newly diagnosed glioma. Assay used: immunoSEQ multiplex PCR; TCRdb lists only in-frame clones, some missing. The data hold 80,000 to 100,000 clones, with roughly 87% observed a single time. The material sequenced was PBMCs, taken from a glioma patient treated with radiotherapy, temozolomide or both. These receptors were obtained from a man in his forties with glioma. Some clones in this sample may be carry-over from other donors' samples. The CDR3 runs from the conserved cysteine through the conserved F or W. The D gene is left open where the match is weak. Clone size is shown for a subset of rows, as once, few, many or a class of expanded clone.

d_gene	abundance	v_gene	j_gene	CDR3nt	CDR3aa
.	few	TRBV14	TRBJ2-7	TGTGCCAGCAGCCAAGTTTCCTACAAGCAGTACTTC	CASSQVSYKQYF
TRBD2	.	TRBV5-1	TRBJ2-7	TGCGCCAGCAGCTCGTTGGGGACTACCTCCTACGAGCAGTACTTC	CASSSLGTTSYEQYF
.	many	TRBV5-1	TRBJ1-6	TGCGCCAGCAGCCGCCAGAGTCTCCAATCCTATAATTCACCCCTCCACTTT	CASSRQSLQSYNSPLHF
.	.	TRBV6-5	TRBJ2-1	TGTGCCAGCAGTTACTCGATTAACAATGAGCAGTTCTTC	CASSYSINNEQFF
.	.	TRBV7-9	TRBJ2-7	TGTGCCAGCAGCGCCGCCTACACAGTCCACGAGCAGTACTTC	CASSAAYTVHEQYF
.	.	TRBV5-4	TRBJ1-1	TGTGCCAGCAGCTTGGGGGGGGTAGACACTGAAGCTTTCTTT	CASSLGGVDTEAFF
.	.	TRBV14	TRBJ2-7	TGTGCCAGCAGCGAGCGACCAGCTAGCTACGAGCAGTACTTC	CASSERPASYEQYF
.	.	TRBV18	TRBJ1-6	TGTGCCAGCTCAACCCCTTATTCACCCCTCCACTTT	CASSTPYSPLHF
.	.	TRBV30	TRBJ1-6	TGTGCCTGGGATGGACAGAGCAATTCACCCCTCCACTTT	CAWDGQSNSPLHF
.	.	TRBV5-1	TRBJ2-5	TGCGCCAGCGCAAGAGGGGGGGCCCAAGAGACCCAGTACTTC	CASARGGAQETQYF
TRBD2	.	TRBV11-1	TRBJ2-5	TGTGCCAGCAGCTCGAGGTATTCTAGCGGCCCGAGGGAGACCCAGTACTTC	CASSSRYSSGPRETQYF
TRBD1	.	TRBV4-1	TRBJ2-2	TGCGCCAGCAGCGGACAGGGGAACACCGGGGAGCTGTTTTTT	CASSGQGNTGELFF
.	.	TRBV2	TRBJ1-5	TGTGCCAGCAGTGATGGCCAGCCCCAGCATTTT	CASSDGQPQHF
.	.	TRBV7-9	TRBJ2-3	TGTGCCAGCAGCTTAGCTGCAGATACGCAGTATTTT	CASSLAADTQYF
.	.	TRBV2	TRBJ1-1	TGTGCCAGCAAGGGAAGAACCATGAACACTGAAGCTTTCTTT	CASKGRTMNTEAFF
.	.	TRBV29-1	TRBJ1-1	TGCAGCGCTACCGGACGTATGGGGCATGAAGCTTTCTTT	CSATGRMGHEAFF
TRBD1	.	TRBV2	TRBJ1-4	TGTGCCAGCAGCGAAACAGGGGTGGCTGAAAAACTGTTTTTT	CASSETGVAEKLFF
.	.	TRBV6-5	TRBJ1-1	TGTGCCAGCAGTTACGAAGCGCGGAACACTGAAGCTTTCTTT	CASSYEARNTEAFF
TRBD1	.	TRBV29-1	TRBJ2-5	TGCAGCGTGGGGGAACCGGGGACAGGGGAAGAGACCCAGTACTTC	CSVGEPGTGEETQYF
.	.	TRBV9	TRBJ2-1	TGTGCCAGCAGCGTAGCAGGGCAGGGAGGCAATGAGCAGTTCTTC	CASSVAGQGGNEQFF
.	.	TRBV5-6	TRBJ2-3	TGTGCCAGCAGCTTGTTGGTCCCCGGACTCGCAGGGGAGGAAGATACGCAGTATTTT	CASSLLVPGLAGEEDTQYF
TRBD1	.	TRBV9	TRBJ1-1	TGTGCCAGCAGCACGGGACAGGGGAGGACTGAAGCTTTCTTT	CASSTGQGRTEAFF
.	.	TRBV5-6	TRBJ1-3	TGTGCCAGCAGCGCGGAGGGCTCTGGAAACACCATATATTTT	CASSAEGSGNTIYF
.	.	TRBV5-4	TRBJ1-1	TGTGCCAGCAGCCCTCCTGGGGGGGGGAACACTGAAGCTTTCTTT	CASSPPGGGNTEAFF
TRBD1	.	TRBV6-5	TRBJ1-6	TGTGCCAGTGGGACAGCTCATAATTCACCCCTCCACTTT	CASGTAHNSPLHF
TRBD2	.	TRBV7-9	TRBJ2-7	TGTGCCAGCAGCTTAGAGCGGGACGGAACCTACGAGCAGTACTTC	CASSLERDGTYEQYF
.	.	TRBV7-8	TRBJ2-4	TGTGCCAGCAGCTTAGCCACAGCATTCGGAGGGATTCAGTACTTC	CASSLATAFGGIQYF
.	.	TRBV6-1	TRBJ2-3	TGTGCCAGCAGTGAAGCGGTGACCACAGATACGCAGTATTTT	CASSEAVTTDTQYF
.	.	TRBV7-8	TRBJ1-5	TGTGCCAGCAGCTTAGAGGGCAGGGATAGCAATCAGCCCCAGCATTTT	CASSLEGRDSNQPQHF
.	.	TRBV2	TRBJ2-7	TGTGCCAGCAGCGTAAGCTCCTACGAGCAGTACTTC	CASSVSSYEQYF
TRBD1	.	TRBV5-8	TRBJ2-7	TGTGCCAGCAGCAAAACAGGGGGTAACTACGAGCAGTACTTC	CASSKTGGNYEQYF
TRBD1	.	TRBV7-2	TRBJ1-2	TGTGCCAGCAGCTTAGTCGTAGGGGACAGGGCGACGTGGGGCTACACCTTC	CASSLVVGDRATWGYTF
TRBD1	many	TRBV7-7	TRBJ2-7	TGTGCCAGCAGCCCCGGGACAGGGGGCCATGCCGAGCAGTACTTC	CASSPGTGGHAEQYF
TRBD1	.	TRBV6-5	TRBJ1-1	TGTGCCAGCAGTTTACGAAAAACAGGGGTGAACACTGAAGCTTTCTTT	CASSLRKTGVNTEAFF
.	.	TRBV5-1	TRBJ2-7	TGCGCCAGCAGCTTCGGTCAGTGGAGCTCCTACGAGCAGTACTTC	CASSFGQWSSYEQYF
.	.	TRBV7-8	TRBJ1-2	TGTGCCAGCAGCTTAGTAGCCAGCTTCACAGCTAACTATGGCTACACCTTC	CASSLVASFTANYGYTF
.	.	TRBV5-6	TRBJ1-5	TGTGCCAGCAGCTTCGGACTCGGGGGCAATCAGCCCCAGCATTTT	CASSFGLGGNQPQHF
.	once	TRBV2	TRBJ2-1	TGTGCCAGCAGCGATAACTACAATGAGCAGTTCTTC	CASSDNYNEQFF
TRBD1	.	TRBV5-1	TRBJ1-6	TGCGCCAGCAGCCTGATACAGGGGAGTTATTCACCCCTCCACTTT	CASSLIQGSYSPLHF
TRBD1	.	TRBV2	TRBJ2-7	TGTGCCAGCAGTACCTGGGACAGGGGGCTCGAGCAGTACTTC	CASSTWDRGLEQYF
.	.	TRBV5-6	TRBJ2-7	TGTGCCAGCAGCCCAACGACGACGCGGGGGCGACTCTCCTACGAGCAGTACTTC	CASSPTTTRGRLSYEQYF
TRBD1	.	TRBV28	TRBJ1-4	TGTGCCAGCAGCCTGACAGGGTGGAATGAAAAACTGTTTTTT	CASSLTGWNEKLFF
TRBD1	.	TRBV6-5	TRBJ2-1	TGTGCCAGCAGTTTCCGGACAGGGGCACGAAATGAGCAGTTCTTC	CASSFRTGARNEQFF
TRBD1	few	TRBV2	TRBJ1-4	TGTGCCAGCAGTCGAGACAGGGGCGGTGAAAAACTGTTTTTT	CASSRDRGGEKLFF
TRBD1	.	TRBV5-1	TRBJ2-7	TGCGCCAGCAGCCGCGGCGGGACAGGCAACCTCGAGCAGTACTTC	CASSRGGTGNLEQYF
.	.	TRBV6-4	TRBJ1-2	TGTGCCAGCAGTTCCTCTGCAGGGCGGTATGGCTACACCTTC	CASSSSAGRYGYTF
.	.	TRBV6-1	TRBJ1-3	TGTGCCACTCGGACTGATGGAAACACCATATATTTT	CATRTDGNTIYF
.	.	TRBV7-9	TRBJ2-1	TGTGCCAGCAGCTTACAAGGGGGGTACAATGAGCAGTTCTTC	CASSLQGGYNEQFF
.	.	TRBV13	TRBJ2-1	TGTGCCAGCAGCTTCCGAGGGCCCTACAATGAGCAGTTCTTC	CASSFRGPYNEQFF
.	.	TRBV6-5	TRBJ2-5	TGTGCCAGCAGTTACTCTGGGGAGACCCAGTACTTC	CASSYSGETQYF
.	few	TRBV10-2	TRBJ2-7	TGCGCCAGCAGTGAGTCTGAGGGAGGGGGCGAGCAGTACTTC	CASSESEGGGEQYF
.	.	TRBV6-6	TRBJ2-1	TGTGCCAGCAGTTACGGGGTTAGCTCCTACAATGAGCAGTTCTTC	CASSYGVSSYNEQFF
TRBD1	once	TRBV6-6	TRBJ2-2	TGTGCCAGCAGCATACCCGACAGGGTGGGCGCCGGGGAGCTGTTTTTT	CASSIPDRVGAGELFF
.	.	TRBV30	TRBJ2-2	TGTGCCTGGAGCCCACAGCAGGAGCTGTTTTTT	CAWSPQQELFF
.	few	TRBV7-9	TRBJ1-2	TGTGCCAGCAGCTTAGCAATCTCACAGGGCTACACCTTC	CASSLAISQGYTF
TRBD2	.	TRBV6-1	TRBJ2-4	TGTGCCAGCAGTGGCTTAGCGGGGGGACACTCAGCCAAAAACATTCAGTACTTC	CASSGLAGGHSAKNIQYF
.	.	TRBV30	TRBJ2-6	TGTGCCTATCGAAAGGGGGCCAACGTCCTGACTTTC	CAYRKGANVLTF